This T cell receptor (beta chain) was identified during a study of a mutant IDH1 vaccine in newly diagnosed glioma. Time point specified: week 11, during vaccination. All doses held 300 ug of mutant IDH1 20-mer peptide, with topical imiquimod. TCRdb keeps only in-frame clones here, not all; method: immunoSEQ multiplex PCR. The sample yields about 64,000 clones, around 84% seen once. Of note for this clone: Its antigen is currently unknown.

Per the germline V gene, CDR1 is SGHRS and CDR2 is YFSETQ. V gave up 2 bases and J gave up 2 bases, with 8 bases separating them. This CDR3 has 14 amino acids. The sequenced sample was PBMCs, obtained from a glioma patient whose treatment included an IDH1 peptide vaccine. J is TRBJ1-5 and V is TRBV5-1; D is ambiguous. This receptor was identified in a woman aged 45-65 years with glioma. This chain's CDR3 is CASSFSGGNQPQHF. DNA of the CDR3: TGCGCCAGCAGCTTCTCTGGGGGCAATCAGCCCCAGCATTTT.